This T cell receptor (beta chain) was recovered during a study of blood T cell repertoires in COVID-19. Looking at the study overall: The analysed material was cDNA or gDNA that came from T cells, B-cell-depleted T cells, or PBMCs.

Measured with immunoSEQ multiplex PCR; TCRdb has only the in-frame clones, and not every one. The table records 100,000 to 120,000 clones, around nine tenths of them present only once. The CDR3 spans 16 residues. The germline gives CDR1 LGHNT, CDR2 FRNRAP. Trimming took 0 bases from V and 4 from J, leaving 15 bases between them. J is TRBJ1-1 and V is TRBV12-5; tentatively, D is TRBD1 (6 bases). This clonotype was obtained from a human donor in a cohort sampled during active COVID-19. Material for sequencing was peripheral blood. CDR3 in DNA: TGTGCTAGTGGTTTGGTAGGGGGGGCATCAATCACTGAAGCTTTCTTT. As protein: CASGLVGGASITEAFF.